What follows are 30 T cell receptor beta chains derived from one specimen sequenced in a study of blood T cell repertoires in COVID-19. TCRdb's copy holds only in-frame clones and misses some; the assay was immunoSEQ multiplex PCR. The table lists around 220,000 clones, about 90% of them singletons. The sequenced material came from peripheral blood. These receptors all stem from a man younger than 35 with active or convalescent COVID-19.

This rearrangement joins TRBV24-1 to TRBJ2-2, with 7 nucleotides matching TRBD2. The CDR3 sequence is 17 residues long. Per the germline V gene, CDR1 is KGHDR and CDR2 is SFDVKD. V trimming: 0 bases; J trimming: 6 bases; junction bases outside the gene matches: 9. The CDR3 reads CATSDLYSRGLAGELFF. The DNA of the CDR3 is TGTGCCACCAGTGATTTGTATTCGCGGGGGTTAGCCGGGGAGCTGTTTTTT.

The rearrangement uses TRBV18 and TRBJ1-2, with D perhaps matching TRBD1 (6 bases). The CDR3 length is 13 residues. Trimming took 3 bases from V and 6 from J, leaving 11 bases between them. CDR1 is KGHSH, CDR2 LQKENI, per germline. In DNA, the CDR3 is TGTGCCAGCTCACCGGGACACGTCGATGGCTACACCTTC. Translated: CASSPGHVDGYTF.

This clone was recorded only once. V is TRBV7-7 and J is TRBJ2-3; 7 bases map to TRBD2. CDR1 SSHAT and CDR2 FNYEAQ come from the germline V gene (reference sequence). There are 14 residues in the CDR3. Germline trimming cut 4 bases from V and 3 bases from J; bases unmatched to any gene: 4. DNA of the CDR3: TGTGCCAGCAGCTCAGGGAGGGGAACAGATACGCAGTATTTT. Translation gives CASSSGRGTDTQYF.

This clone occurred once. This CDR3 reads CASSESPGSGSPLHF. As DNA, the CDR3 is TGTGCCAGCAGTGAATCCCCAGGTTCTGGCTCACCCCTCCACTTT. The rearrangement uses TRBV25-1 and TRBJ1-6; D uncertain. Between the trimmed V and J ends, which lost 1 base and 10 bases, there was a span of 14 bases. Germline assignment: CDR1 MGHDK and CDR2 SYGVNS. CDR3 length: 15 amino acids.

This chain uses TRBV3-1 (or the pseudogene TRBV3-2) with TRBJ1-2, with D perhaps matching TRBD1 (5 bases). Germline-derived CDR1 and CDR2 are LGHDT and YNNKEL (reference sequence). V lost 4 bases, J lost 5 bases, and 14 bases lay in between. This CDR3 has 14 amino acids. The CDR3 sequence: CASSPGLGRYGYTF. The CDR3 DNA sequence: TGTGCCAGCAGCCCGGGACTTGGGAGGTATGGCTACACCTTC.

This clone appeared a single time. V is TRBV30 and J is TRBJ1-2, with 7 positions matching TRBD1. The germline V gene encodes CDR1 GTSNPN and CDR2 SVGIG (reference sequence). J was trimmed by 4 bases and V by 2 bases; bases with no gene match: 7. This CDR3 comprises 14 residues. The CDR3, as DNA: TGTGCCTGGAGTAAAAGGAGGGGGCTCTATGGCTACACCTTC. Translating it yields CAWSKRRGLYGYTF.

The rearrangement joins TRBV3-1 (or the pseudogene TRBV3-2) to TRBJ2-2; TRBD1 matches at 9 bases. This CDR3 is built from 15 residues. Per the germline V gene, CDR1 is LGHDT and CDR2 is YNNKEL (reference sequence). The ends lost 1 base at V and 7 bases at J; junction bases unmatched: 4. In DNA form, the CDR3 reads TGTGCCAGCAGCCAAGGGACAGGGGATATCGGGGAGCTGTTTTTT. Its protein product is CASSQGTGDIGELFF.

This clone was detected only a few times. The chain carries TRBV4-1 and TRBJ1-2, with a possible D match to TRBD1 (5 bases). CDR1 is MGHRA and CDR2 is YSYEKL in the germline V gene. This CDR3 has 15 amino acids. V lost 1 base and J lost 5, with 14 bases in between. CDR3 sequence: CASSQGTGSYYGYTF. The CDR3 bases are TGCGCCAGCAGCCAAGGAACAGGCTCCTATTATGGCTACACCTTC.

This clone was seen only once. This chain joins TRBV28 and TRBJ1-2, with 8 bases that match TRBD1. Germline-derived CDR1 and CDR2 are MDHEN and SYDVKM. The CDR3 loop spans 13 amino acids. J lost 4 bases, V lost 10 bases, and 8 bases had no gene match. CDR3 in amino acids: CATQTGALYGYTF. The DNA of the CDR3 is TGTGCCACCCAGACAGGGGCGCTCTATGGCTACACCTTC.

This sequence joins TRBV6-1 and TRBJ1-2; tentatively, D is TRBD1 (5 bases). This CDR3 has 13 amino acids. CDR1 and CDR2 (germline): MNHNS, SASEGT. V shed 2 bases and J shed 8 bases, with 12 bases lying between them. In DNA form, the CDR3 reads TGTGCCAGCAGTGAACGTCTTAGGGGAGGCTACACCTTC. Amino acids: CASSERLRGGYTF.

Written as DNA, the CDR3 is TGTGCCACTGGCGGGCAAGAGACCCAGTACTTC. Its translation: CATGGQETQYF. V is TRBV5-4 and J is TRBJ2-5; a possible D gene is TRBD2 (5 bases). Germline CDR1 and CDR2: SGHNT and YYREEE (reference sequence). This CDR3 region has 11 residues. V gave up 9 bases and J gave up 2 bases, with 8 bases separating them.

V and J are TRBV6-5 and TRBJ2-7; D is unresolved. The V end was cut by 7 bases, the J end by 6 bases, with 13 bases between. There are 12 residues in the CDR3. Germline values: CDR1 MNHEY, CDR2 SVGAGI. As DNA, the CDR3 is TGTGCCAGCAATCTAGACCCCCTCGAGCAGTACTTC. It translates to CASNLDPLEQYF.

The chain employs TRBV6-5 and TRBJ2-1, with 9 bases identical to TRBD2. CDR1 is MNHEY, CDR2 SVGAGI, per germline. Trimming took 0 bases from V and 4 from J; bases not matched to a gene: 4. This CDR3 contains 16 residues. The CDR3 here is CASSYSASGAYNEQFF. CDR3 sequence (DNA): TGTGCCAGCAGTTACTCGGCTAGCGGGGCATACAATGAGCAGTTCTTC.

This rearrangement joins TRBV27 to TRBJ1-4; 9 bases are shared with TRBD1. The V gene end was trimmed by 1 base and the J gene end by 7 bases; junction bases not matched to a gene: 7. The germline V gene encodes CDR1 MNHEY and CDR2 SMNVEV (reference sequence). The CDR3 runs 16 residues. This chain's CDR3 is CASSLYVGTGREKLFF. CDR3 sequence (DNA): TGTGCCAGCAGTTTATATGTCGGGACAGGGCGTGAAAAACTGTTTTTT. Full variable domain (missing parts from reference TRBV27 and TRBJ1-4): EAQVTQNPRYLITVTGKKLTVTCSQNMNHEYMSWYRQDPGLGLRQIYYSMNVEVTDKGDVPEGYKVSRKEKRNFPLILESPSPNQTSLYFCASSLYVGTGREKLFFGSGTQLSVL.

The chain combines TRBV5-8 with TRBJ1-2; 7 nucleotides line up with TRBD1. This CDR3 contains 12 residues. Trimming cost V 4 bases and J 7 bases; bases outside gene matches: 4. The germline gives CDR1 SGHTS, CDR2 YDEGEE. CDR3 amino acids: CASSPGQPGYTF. CDR3 in DNA: TGTGCCAGCAGCCCGGGACAGCCTGGCTACACCTTC. Drawing the rest from reference TRBV5-8 and TRBJ1-2, the complete variable domain is EAGVTQSPTHLIKTRGQQATLRCSPISGHTSVYWYQQALGLGLQFLLWYDEGEERNRGNFPPRFSGRQFPNYSSELNVNALELEDSALYLCASSPGQPGYTFGSGTRLTVV.

The chain joins TRBV19 to TRBJ2-1; 8 positions match TRBD1. Germline V gene data show CDR1 as LNHDA and CDR2 as SQIVND (reference sequence). The CDR3 is 14 amino acids. Losses at the gene ends were 10 bases for V and 8 bases for J; bases not matched to a gene: 13. The CDR3 DNA reads TGTGCCACCGACTTAGGACAGGGTAACGATGAGCAGTTCTTC. This translates into CATDLGQGNDEQFF.

The rearrangement links TRBV24-1 to TRBJ2-5, with 7 bases identical to TRBD2. This CDR3 region has 13 residues. Germline V CDR1 and CDR2: KGHDR, SFDVKD. The V gene end was trimmed by 5 bases and the J gene end by 10 bases; junction bases not matched to a gene: 9. The CDR3 DNA sequence: TGTGCCACCAGTGCGAGTGGGGGGGGTGACCAGTACTTC. It codes for CATSASGGGDQYF.

The chain couples TRBV18 to TRBJ2-5, with 7 bases that match TRBD1. V lost 3 bases, J lost 4 bases, and 11 bases stayed unmatched. Germline CDR1 KGHSH, CDR2 LQKENI. CDR3 length: 16 amino acids. Here the CDR3 reads CASSPATGMYSETQYF. The CDR3 bases are TGTGCCAGCTCACCGGCGACAGGGATGTATTCAGAGACCCAGTACTTC.

The chain couples TRBV5-5 to TRBJ1-1, with D perhaps TRBD1 (5 bases). The germline V and J ends were trimmed by 4 bases and 2 bases, with 18 bases remaining between them. The CDR3 runs to 16 residues. Germline V gene data show CDR1 as SGHKS and CDR2 as YYEKEE (reference sequence). The CDR3 DNA sequence: TGTGCCAGCAGCCCGCGACCCACAGACAGAAACACTGAAGCTTTCTTT. This translates into CASSPRPTDRNTEAFF.

The V gene is TRBV5-6, the J gene TRBJ1-2, with D perhaps matching TRBD1 (5 bases). Trimming pared 4 bases from V and 4 bases from J, leaving 14 bases between. Germline CDR1 and CDR2: SGHDT and YYEEEE. The CDR3 loop spans 14 amino acids. Here the CDR3 DNA reads TGTGCCAGCAGCCCGGTCCGGGGGTCCTATGGCTACACCTTC. This encodes CASSPVRGSYGYTF.

This chain connects TRBV5-1 to TRBJ2-1, with 8 nucleotides matching TRBD1. The J segment lost 7 bases and the V segment lost 0 bases, leaving 6 bases of the junction unmatched. Germline values: CDR1 SGHRS, CDR2 YFSETQ. The CDR3 covers 15 residues. This CDR3 reads CASSLAGTGSNEQFF. The CDR3 region has the DNA TGCGCCAGCAGCTTGGCCGGGACAGGATCTAATGAGCAGTTCTTC.

In its sample, this clone was seen a few times. The chain employs TRBV28 and TRBJ1-4; 8 positions match TRBD1. The length of the CDR3 is 15 residues. In germline, CDR1 is MDHEN, CDR2 SYDVKM. V shed 5 bases and J 7 bases; nucleotides not matched to a gene: 9. The chain's CDR3 is CASSQQGVGGEKLFF. The CDR3 DNA reads TGTGCCAGCAGTCAACAGGGGGTAGGGGGTGAAAAACTGTTTTTT.

DNA of the CDR3: TGTGCCAGCAGCGCGGGACTCTCGCGTGAGACCCAGTACTTC. It specifies CASSAGLSRETQYF. This chain uses TRBV5-5 with TRBJ2-5; tentatively, D is TRBD2 (6 bases). The CDR3 consists of 14 residues. CDR1 and CDR2 (germline): SGHKS, YYEKEE (reference sequence). V lost 4 bases and J lost 5, with 15 bases in between.

This clone was picked up one time. The chain carries TRBV4-2 and TRBJ2-5, with TRBD2 matching 10 bases. The CDR3 contains 15 residues. Germline V gene sequence: CDR1 LGHNA, CDR2 YNFKEQ. Trimming cost V 1 base and J 5 bases; bases outside gene matches: 4. CDR3 region: CASSQGTGLAETQYF. CDR3 coding DNA: TGTGCCAGCAGCCAAGGGACGGGACTAGCGGAGACCCAGTACTTC.

The genes are TRBV7-2 and TRBJ1-1; 8 positions match TRBD1. Trimming at V came to 5 bases and at J to 7 bases, leaving 9 bases not matched to a gene. The V gene's germline CDR1 is SGHTA and CDR2 FQGNSA. The CDR3 totals 14 residues. The CDR3 spells CASSPANDRGEAFF. DNA for the CDR3: TGTGCCAGCAGCCCAGCGAATGACAGGGGTGAAGCTTTCTTT.

The chain has TRBV7-2 and TRBJ2-3; 7 bases align to TRBD2. With 2 bases clipped from V and 1 base from J, the junction kept 15 bases outside the gene matches. Germline lookup yields CDR1 SGHTA and CDR2 FQGNSA. The CDR3 length is 19 residues. The CDR3 DNA reads as TGTGCCAGCAGCTTACAGGGAGTCCTAGCGGCAGCTCGCACAGATACGCAGTATTTT. Translated: CASSLQGVLAAARTDTQYF.

This chain uses TRBV7-9 with TRBJ2-2, with D maybe TRBD1 (5 bases). This CDR3 spans 15 amino acids. The germline V gene encodes CDR1 SEHNR and CDR2 FQNEAQ (reference sequence). Trimming took off 4 bases at V and 0 bases at J, with 9 bases between the two ends. CDR3 bases: TGTGCCAGCAGCTCCCGGACATCGAACACCGGGGAGCTGTTTTTT. Protein sequence: CASSSRTSNTGELFF. Variable domain in full (rest from reference TRBV7-9 and TRBJ2-2): DTGVSQNPRHKITKRGQNVTFRCDPISEHNRLYWYRQTLGQGPEFLTYFQNEAQLEKSRLLSDRFSAERPKGSFSTLEIQRTEQGDSAMYLCASSSRTSNTGELFFGEGSRLTVL.

The chain recombines TRBV3-1 (or the pseudogene TRBV3-2) with TRBJ1-1; no clear D gene. CDR1 is LGHDT and CDR2 is YNNKEL in the germline V gene (reference sequence). V lost 0 bases to trimming and J lost 6 bases, with 11 bases between them. The length of the CDR3 is 14 residues. The CDR3 spells CASSQEGVLAEAFF. For the CDR3, the DNA is TGTGCCAGCAGCCAAGAGGGCGTTTTGGCTGAAGCTTTCTTT.

A remark on this clone: Other nucleotide sequences in the sample specify the same CDR3. The V and J genes are TRBV27 and TRBJ2-7; 12 nucleotides agree with TRBD2. Unmatched junction bases numbered 4, after V lost 6 bases and J lost 4 bases. CDR1 MNHEY and CDR2 SMNVEV come from the germline V gene (reference sequence). This CDR3 is 14 amino acids long. The CDR3 DNA reads TGTGCCAGCAGCCTAGCGGGAGGGCCTTACGAGCAGTACTTC. This sequence encodes CASSLAGGPYEQYF.

This clone was found once. The chain is built from TRBV30 and TRBJ2-7; no clear D gene. Trimming cost V 2 bases and J 7 bases, with 9 bases left between them. Germline values: CDR1 GTSNPN, CDR2 SVGIG (reference sequence). The CDR3 has 11 residues. This chain's CDR3 is CAWSWAREQYF. The CDR3 nucleotides are TGTGCCTGGAGTTGGGCGAGAGAGCAGTACTTC.